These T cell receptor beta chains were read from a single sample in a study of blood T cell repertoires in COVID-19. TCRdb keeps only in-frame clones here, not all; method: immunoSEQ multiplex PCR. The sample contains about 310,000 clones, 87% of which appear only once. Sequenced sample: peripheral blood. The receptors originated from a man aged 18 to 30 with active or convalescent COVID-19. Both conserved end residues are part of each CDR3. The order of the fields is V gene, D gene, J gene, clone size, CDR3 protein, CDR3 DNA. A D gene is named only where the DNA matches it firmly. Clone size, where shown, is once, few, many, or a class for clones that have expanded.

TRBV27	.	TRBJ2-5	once	CASSLGQPETQYF	TGTGCCAGCAGTTTAGGCCAACCAGAGACCCAGTACTTC
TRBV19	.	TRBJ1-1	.	CASSPEGREEAFF	TGTGCCAGTAGTCCAGAGGGGCGGGAAGAAGCTTTCTTT
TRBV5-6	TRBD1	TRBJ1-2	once	CASSRDRALGYTF	TGTGCCAGCAGCCGGGACAGGGCGTTAGGCTACACCTTC
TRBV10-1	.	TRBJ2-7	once	CASSESRDGNYEQYF	TGCGCCAGCAGTGAGTCGCGGGATGGTAACTACGAGCAGTACTTC
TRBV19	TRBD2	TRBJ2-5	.	CASRQAGGQETQYF	TGTGCCAGTAGACAAGCGGGAGGGCAAGAGACCCAGTACTTC
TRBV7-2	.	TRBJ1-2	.	CASSSRAGVNYGYTF	TGTGCCAGCAGCTCCAGGGCAGGGGTTAACTATGGCTACACCTTC
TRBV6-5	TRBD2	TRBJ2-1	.	CASSYPKGLPINEQFF	TGTGCCAGCAGTTACCCTAAGGGACTACCTATCAATGAGCAGTTCTTC
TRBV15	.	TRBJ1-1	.	CATSTWTVDTEAFF	TGTGCCACCAGCACCTGGACAGTTGACACTGAAGCTTTCTTT
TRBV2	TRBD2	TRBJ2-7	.	CASSEWRERYYEQYF	TGTGCCAGCAGTGAATGGCGGGAGAGGTATTACGAGCAGTACTTC
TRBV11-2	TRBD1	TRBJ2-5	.	CASSFTGTGPTQYF	TGTGCCAGCAGCTTCACCGGGACAGGGCCGACCCAGTACTTC
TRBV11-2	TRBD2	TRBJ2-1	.	CASSRRTSGYNEQFF	TGTGCCAGCAGCCGGAGGACTAGCGGCTACAATGAGCAGTTCTTC
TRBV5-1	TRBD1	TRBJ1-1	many	CASSLIQGVGAEAFF	TGCGCCAGCAGCTTGATCCAGGGGGTAGGGGCTGAAGCTTTCTTT
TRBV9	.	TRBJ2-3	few	CASSVLSGPSTDTQYF	TGTGCCAGCAGCGTACTTAGCGGCCCTAGCACAGATACGCAGTATTTT
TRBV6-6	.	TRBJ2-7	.	CASSWDFTYEQYF	TGTGCCAGCAGTTGGGACTTTACCTACGAGCAGTACTTC
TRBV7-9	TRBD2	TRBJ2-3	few	CASSFTSGTDTQYF	TGTGCCAGCAGCTTCACTAGCGGGACAGATACGCAGTATTTT
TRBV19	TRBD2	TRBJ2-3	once	CASSKLTGLDSFSTDTQYF	TGTGCCAGTAGTAAACTGACCGGACTAGATTCCTTTAGCACAGATACGCAGTATTTT
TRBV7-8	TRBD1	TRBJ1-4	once	CASSLGPGQGKPTNEKLFF	TGTGCCAGCAGCCTGGGGCCAGGACAGGGAAAGCCAACTAATGAAAAACTGTTTTTT